This T cell receptor (beta chain) was sequenced for a study of blood T cell repertoires in COVID-19. Produced via immunoSEQ multiplex PCR; TCRdb's table is partial and in-frame only. The data contain about 370,000 clones, 80% to 90% of them singletons. CDR3 length: 14 residues. Trimming cost V 7 bases and J 0 bases, with 13 bases left between them. Germline loops: CDR1 SNHLY, CDR2 FYNNEI. Sequencing input: PBMCs or T cells enriched from blood (not recorded which). The chain joins TRBV2 to TRBJ2-7; perhaps TRBD1 as D (6 bases). The sequence came from a young man who had recovered from COVID-19. For the CDR3, the DNA is TGTGCCAGCACCTTCAGGGGACACTCCTACGAGCAGTACTTC. Its protein is CASTFRGHSYEQYF.